These T cell receptor beta chains were read from a single sample in a study of low-dose radiotherapy and immunotherapy resistance in tumors. TCRdb analysed the reads with MiXCR anew, one entry per CDR3 protein. The sample yields 39,000 or so distinct CDR3 sequences, less than 25% seen once. The sample was PBMCs, taken after low-dose radiotherapy plus immunotherapy. The source is a female donor with ovarian cancer. CDR3s include the opening cysteine and the closing phenylalanine or tryptophan. A D gene is named only where the DNA matches it firmly. A row's size may be missing; if present it is once, few, many or a size class.

v_call: TRBV2
d_call: -
j_call: TRBJ1-1
clone_size: many
cdr3_nt: TGTGCCAGCAGTGAAGTAGGTTGGGGGATGGGCACTGAAGCTTTCTTT
cdr3_aa: CASSEVGWGMGTEAFF

v_call: TRBV7-9
d_call: TRBD1
j_call: TRBJ2-5
clone_size: many
cdr3_nt: TGTGCCAGCTCCGGGACAGGGGGCAGGGGAGAGACCCAGTACTTC
cdr3_aa: CASSGTGGRGETQYF

v_call: TRBV7-2
d_call: TRBD1
j_call: TRBJ1-1
clone_size: many
cdr3_nt: TGTGCCAGCAGCCCGAGGGGGCGAGGCACTGAAGCTTTCTTT
cdr3_aa: CASSPRGRGTEAFF

v_call: TRBV29-1
d_call: TRBD1
j_call: TRBJ2-5
clone_size: -
cdr3_nt: TGCAGCGCTTTGGCCGGACAGGGACAAGAGACCCAGTACTTC
cdr3_aa: CSALAGQGQETQYF

v_call: TRBV2
d_call: TRBD2
j_call: TRBJ2-7
clone_size: many
cdr3_nt: TGTGCCAGCAGTGACCCCGGAAAAGCGGGAGGCTACGAGCAGTACTTC
cdr3_aa: CASSDPGKAGGYEQYF

v_call: TRBV27
d_call: TRBD2
j_call: TRBJ2-3
clone_size: many
cdr3_nt: TGTGCCAGCGGGGCGGGGGGGGAAATCACAGATACGCAGTATTTT
cdr3_aa: CASGAGGEITDTQYF

v_call: TRBV10-2
d_call: -
j_call: TRBJ2-7
clone_size: many
cdr3_nt: TGCGCCAGCAGTGAGTCATCGGGGGTCGAGCAGTACTTC
cdr3_aa: CASSESSGVEQYF

v_call: TRBV4-2
d_call: -
j_call: TRBJ2-2
clone_size: many
cdr3_nt: -
cdr3_aa: CASSQREREALGAGSCFF

v_call: TRBV14
d_call: -
j_call: TRBJ2-6
clone_size: many
cdr3_nt: TGTGCCAGCAGCCAAGATCTTGCGGACACCCCTGGGGCCAACGTCCTGACTTTC
cdr3_aa: CASSQDLADTPGANVLTF

v_call: TRBV20-1
d_call: -
j_call: TRBJ1-2
clone_size: -
cdr3_nt: TGCAGTGCCCGAATGGCAGGGGCTTCTGGCTACACCTTC
cdr3_aa: CSARMAGASGYTF

v_call: TRBV5-1
d_call: -
j_call: TRBJ2-2
clone_size: many
cdr3_nt: -
cdr3_aa: CASSRKPKWTGRTGELFFF

v_call: TRBV5-8
d_call: -
j_call: TRBJ2-5
clone_size: few
cdr3_nt: TGTGCCAGCAGCCCCCGACGGGAGACCCAGTACTTC
cdr3_aa: CASSPRRETQYF

v_call: TRBV7-2
d_call: -
j_call: TRBJ1-1
clone_size: -
cdr3_nt: TGTGCCAGCAGACCCGGAGTGATGAACACTGAAGCTTTCTTT
cdr3_aa: CASRPGVMNTEAFF

v_call: TRBV5-1
d_call: TRBD2
j_call: TRBJ2-3
clone_size: many
cdr3_nt: TGTGCCAGCAGCCATACTAGCGGCGGAAGAGCAGATACGCAGTATTTT
cdr3_aa: CASSHTSGGRADTQYF

v_call: TRBV10-3
d_call: TRBD2
j_call: TRBJ2-3
clone_size: few
cdr3_nt: TGTGCCATCAGTCTACTAGCGGGAGTGGCTGATACGCAGTATTTT
cdr3_aa: CAISLLAGVADTQYF

v_call: TRBV7-3
d_call: TRBD2
j_call: TRBJ2-3
clone_size: many
cdr3_nt: TGTGCCAGCAGCCTGGGACTAGCGGGGGGCCGGAATACGCAGTATTTT
cdr3_aa: CASSLGLAGGRNTQYF

v_call: TRBV12-3/TRBV12-4
d_call: -
j_call: TRBJ2-7
clone_size: -
cdr3_nt: TGTGCCAGCAGTTTCTCGGGCTTCAACTACGAGCAGTACTTC
cdr3_aa: CASSFSGFNYEQYF

v_call: TRBV12-3/TRBV12-4
d_call: -
j_call: TRBJ2-1
clone_size: many
cdr3_nt: TGTGCCAGCAGGCTCCCGGGTTCCTACAATGAGCAGTTCTTC
cdr3_aa: CASRLPGSYNEQFF

v_call: TRBV24-1
d_call: TRBD2
j_call: TRBJ2-1
clone_size: many
cdr3_nt: TGTGCCACCAGTGGAGCGGGGGCCATCAATGAGCAGTTCTTC
cdr3_aa: CATSGAGAINEQFF

v_call: TRBV5-1
d_call: -
j_call: TRBJ2-7
clone_size: many
cdr3_nt: TGCGCCAGCAGCTTAGAAGGCGGAGGGTACGAGCAGTACTTC
cdr3_aa: CASSLEGGGYEQYF

v_call: TRBV4-1
d_call: -
j_call: TRBJ2-1
clone_size: many
cdr3_nt: TGCGCCAGCAGCGCAAGATCGGAAGTCTCCTACAATGAGCAGTTCTTC
cdr3_aa: CASSARSEVSYNEQFF

v_call: TRBV28
d_call: TRBD2
j_call: TRBJ2-7
clone_size: many
cdr3_nt: TGTGCCAGCAGCCGGACTAGCGGGGATCGTTACGAGCAGTACTTC
cdr3_aa: CASSRTSGDRYEQYF

v_call: TRBV6-6
d_call: TRBD1
j_call: TRBJ1-5
clone_size: many
cdr3_nt: TGTGCCAGCAGCCTCCGGGACAGGGGCGAGAGGGCCCAGCATTTT
cdr3_aa: CASSLRDRGERAQHF

v_call: TRBV3-1
d_call: -
j_call: TRBJ1-2
clone_size: -
cdr3_nt: TGTGCCAGCAGCCAAGACAGGGGTTTGGGTGGCTACACCTTC
cdr3_aa: CASSQDRGLGGYTF

v_call: TRBV28
d_call: TRBD1
j_call: TRBJ1-1
clone_size: many
cdr3_nt: TGTGCCAGCAGTCCCGAGGGACAGGGGGACACTGAAGCTTTCTTT
cdr3_aa: CASSPEGQGDTEAFF

v_call: TRBV15
d_call: -
j_call: TRBJ1-5
clone_size: -
cdr3_nt: TGTGCCACCAGCAGCCACGGGATCGGCAATCAGCCCCAGCATTTT
cdr3_aa: CATSSHGIGNQPQHF

v_call: TRBV18
d_call: -
j_call: TRBJ1-4
clone_size: -
cdr3_nt: -
cdr3_aa: CASSPPTGDNEKLFFFFFF

v_call: TRBV18
d_call: -
j_call: TRBJ1-3
clone_size: many
cdr3_nt: TGTGCCAGCTCATTCCAGGGCGGCTATTCTGGAAACACCATATATTTT
cdr3_aa: CASSFQGGYSGNTIYF

v_call: TRBV7-3
d_call: -
j_call: TRBJ2-1
clone_size: many
cdr3_nt: TGTGCCAGCAGCTCGGGCTCCACTTCCTACAATGAGCAGTTCTTC
cdr3_aa: CASSSGSTSYNEQFF

v_call: TRBV4-1
d_call: -
j_call: TRBJ2-2
clone_size: once
cdr3_nt: TGCGCCAGCAGCCAAAGGGGTGCGCGGGAGAACACCGGGGAGCTGTTTTTT
cdr3_aa: CASSQRGARENTGELFF

v_call: TRBV18
d_call: -
j_call: TRBJ2-2
clone_size: few
cdr3_nt: TGTGCCAGCTCCCGAGGACCGACGACGAACACCGGGGAGCTGTTTTTT
cdr3_aa: CASSRGPTTNTGELFF